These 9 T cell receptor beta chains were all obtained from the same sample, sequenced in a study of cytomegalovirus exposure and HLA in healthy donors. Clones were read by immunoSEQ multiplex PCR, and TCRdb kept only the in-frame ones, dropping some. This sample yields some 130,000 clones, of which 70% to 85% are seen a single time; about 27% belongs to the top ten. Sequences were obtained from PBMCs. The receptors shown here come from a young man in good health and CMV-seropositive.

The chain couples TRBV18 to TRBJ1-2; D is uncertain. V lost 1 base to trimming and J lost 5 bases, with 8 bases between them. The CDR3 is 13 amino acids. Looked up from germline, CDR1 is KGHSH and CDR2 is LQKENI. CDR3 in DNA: TGTGCCAGCTCACCACACGCCCGGTATGGCTACACCTTC. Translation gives CASSPHARYGYTF. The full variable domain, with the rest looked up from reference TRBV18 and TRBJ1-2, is NAGVMQNPRHLVRRRGQEARLRCSPMKGHSHVYWYRQLPEEGLKFMVYLQKENIIDESGMPKERFSAEFPKEGPSILRIQQVVRGDSAAYFCASSPHARYGYTFGSGTRLTVV.

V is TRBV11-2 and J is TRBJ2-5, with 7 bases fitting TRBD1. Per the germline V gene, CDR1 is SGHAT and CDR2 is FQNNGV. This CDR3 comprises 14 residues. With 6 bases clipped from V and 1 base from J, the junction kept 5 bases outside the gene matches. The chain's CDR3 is CASSWDRTQETQYF. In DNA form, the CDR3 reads TGTGCCAGCAGTTGGGACAGAACCCAAGAGACCCAGTACTTC. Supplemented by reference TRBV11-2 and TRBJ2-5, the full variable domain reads EAGVAQSPRYKIIEKRQSVAFWCNPISGHATLYWYQQILGQGPKLLIQFQNNGVVDDSQLPKDRFSAERLKGVDSTLKIQPAKLEDSAVYLCASSWDRTQETQYFGPGTRLLVL.

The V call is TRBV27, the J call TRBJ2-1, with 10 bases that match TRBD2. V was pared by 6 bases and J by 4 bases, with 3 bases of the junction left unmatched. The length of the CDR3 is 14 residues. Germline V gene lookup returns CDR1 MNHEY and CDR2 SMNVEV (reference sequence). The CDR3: CASRGTSAYNEQFF. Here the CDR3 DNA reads TGTGCCAGCAGGGGGACTAGCGCTTACAATGAGCAGTTCTTC.

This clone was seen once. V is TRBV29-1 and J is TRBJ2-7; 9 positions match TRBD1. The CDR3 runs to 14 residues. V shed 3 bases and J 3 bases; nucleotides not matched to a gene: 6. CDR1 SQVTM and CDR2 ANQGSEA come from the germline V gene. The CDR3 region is CSVEGTGRDYEQYF. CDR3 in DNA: TGCAGCGTTGAGGGGACAGGGAGGGACTACGAGCAGTACTTC.

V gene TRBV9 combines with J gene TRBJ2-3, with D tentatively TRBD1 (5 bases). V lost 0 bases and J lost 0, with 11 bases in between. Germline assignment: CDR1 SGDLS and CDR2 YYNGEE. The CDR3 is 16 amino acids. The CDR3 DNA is TGTGCCAGCAGCGTAGAGGGGCTCGGTAGCACAGATACGCAGTATTTT. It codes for CASSVEGLGSTDTQYF. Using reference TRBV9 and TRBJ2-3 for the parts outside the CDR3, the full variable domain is DSGVTQTPKHLITATGQRVTLRCSPRSGDLSVYWYQQSLDQGLQFLIQYYNGEERAKGNILERFSAQQFPDLHSELNLSSLELGDSALYFCASSVEGLGSTDTQYFGPGTRLTVL.

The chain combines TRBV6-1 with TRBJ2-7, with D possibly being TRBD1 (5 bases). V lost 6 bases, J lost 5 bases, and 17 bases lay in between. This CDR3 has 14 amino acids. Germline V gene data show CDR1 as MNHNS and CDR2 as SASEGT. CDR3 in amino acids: CASSPLLPGNEQYF. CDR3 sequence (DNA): TGTGCCAGCAGCCCCCTCCTCCCAGGGAACGAGCAGTACTTC.

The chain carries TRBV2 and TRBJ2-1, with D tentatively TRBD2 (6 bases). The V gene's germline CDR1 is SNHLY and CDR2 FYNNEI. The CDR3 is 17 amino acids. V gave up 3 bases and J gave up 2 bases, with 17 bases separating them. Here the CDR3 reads CASSERAGRRAYNEQFF. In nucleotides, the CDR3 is TGTGCCAGCAGTGAGAGGGCCGGGAGAAGGGCCTACAATGAGCAGTTCTTC.

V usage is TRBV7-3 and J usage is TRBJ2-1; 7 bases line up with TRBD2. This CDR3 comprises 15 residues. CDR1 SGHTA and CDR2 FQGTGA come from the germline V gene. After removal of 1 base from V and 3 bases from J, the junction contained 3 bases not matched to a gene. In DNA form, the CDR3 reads TGTGCCAGCAGCTTAAGAGGGAGGGGCTACAATGAGCAGTTCTTC. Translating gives CASSLRGRGYNEQFF.

The CDR3 bases are TGTGCCAGCAGTGAAAGGCGGGGGACTGAAGCTTTCTTT. Encoded protein: CASSERRGTEAFF. V is TRBV2 and J is TRBJ1-1, with D perhaps TRBD1 (5 bases). Germline assignment: CDR1 SNHLY and CDR2 FYNNEI. The CDR3 covers 13 residues. Between the trimmed V and J ends, which lost 2 bases and 5 bases, there was a span of 9 bases.